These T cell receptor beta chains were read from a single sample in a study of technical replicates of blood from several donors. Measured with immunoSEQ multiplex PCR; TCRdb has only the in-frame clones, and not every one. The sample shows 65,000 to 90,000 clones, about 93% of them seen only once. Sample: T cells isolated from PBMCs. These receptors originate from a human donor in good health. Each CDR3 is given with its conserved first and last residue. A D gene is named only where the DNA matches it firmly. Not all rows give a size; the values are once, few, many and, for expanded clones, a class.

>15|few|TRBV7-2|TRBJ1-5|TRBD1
TGTGCCAGCAGCCCCGGGACAGTTAGCAATCAGCCCCAGCATTTT
CASSPGTVSNQPQHF
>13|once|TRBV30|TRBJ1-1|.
TGTGCCTGGAATCTCGACATCTACACTGAAGCTTTCTTT
CAWNLDIYTEAFF
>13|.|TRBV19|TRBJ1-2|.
TGTGCCAGTAGGTTTCAGGGGCACGATGGCTACACCTTC
CASRFQGHDGYTF
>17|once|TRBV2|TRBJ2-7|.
TGTGCCAGCAGGGGTCCGCTTGGACAGAAGTTACACTACGAGCAGTACTTC
CASRGPLGQKLHYEQYF
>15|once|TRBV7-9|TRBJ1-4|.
TGTGCCAGCAGCTCCCAGGGGACAACTAATGAAAAACTGTTTTTT
CASSSQGTTNEKLFF
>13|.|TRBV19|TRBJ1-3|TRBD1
TGTGCCAGTAGTGCCACAGGGGTAAACACCATATATTTT
CASSATGVNTIYF
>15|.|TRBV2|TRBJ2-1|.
TGTGCCAGCAGTGAGGTTGCGGGTTCTTCTTCCGAGCAGTTCTTC
CASSEVAGSSSEQFF
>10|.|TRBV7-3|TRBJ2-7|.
TGTGCCAGCAGCCAGGGTGAGCAGTACTTC
CASSQGEQYF
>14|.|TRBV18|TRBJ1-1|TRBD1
TGTGCCAGCTCACCGGACAGGTGGAACACTGAAGCTTTCTTT
CASSPDRWNTEAFF
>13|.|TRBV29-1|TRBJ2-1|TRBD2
TGCAGCGTTCGGCTAGCGGGAGGGAATGAGCAGTTCTTC
CSVRLAGGNEQFF
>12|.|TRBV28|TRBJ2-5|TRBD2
TGTGCCAGCAGTTTGCGGGGGGAGACCCAGTACTTC
CASSLRGETQYF
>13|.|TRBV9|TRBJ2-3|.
TGTGCCAGCAGCGTATTAAGCACAGATACGCAGTATTTT
CASSVLSTDTQYF
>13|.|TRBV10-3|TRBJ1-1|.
TGTGCCATCACCTCCAGAGGGAACACTGAAGCTTTCTTT
CAITSRGNTEAFF
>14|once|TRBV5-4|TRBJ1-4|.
TGTGCCAGCAGCCCCCCACAGGCTACGGAAAAACTGTTTTTT
CASSPPQATEKLFF
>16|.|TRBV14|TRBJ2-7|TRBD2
TGTGCCAGCAGCCAAGATTCTGGGACTAGAATCTACGAGCAGTACTTC
CASSQDSGTRIYEQYF
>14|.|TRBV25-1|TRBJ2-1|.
TGTGCCACCATGTTAGGGGGGGGGTACAATGAGCAGTTCTTC
CATMLGGGYNEQFF
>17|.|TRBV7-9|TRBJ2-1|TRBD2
TGTGCCAGCAGCTTAGAGTCGGGAGGGCCTCGTCACAATGAGCAGTTCTTC
CASSLESGGPRHNEQFF
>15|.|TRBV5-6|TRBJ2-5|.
TGTGCCAGCAGCTTGATTCAAGAGCGGTATGAGACCCAGTACTTC
CASSLIQERYETQYF
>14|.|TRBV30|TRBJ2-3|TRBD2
TGTGCCTTCAATAGCGGGAGGAGCACAGATACGCAGTATTTT
CAFNSGRSTDTQYF
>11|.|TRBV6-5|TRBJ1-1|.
TGTGCCAGCAGAGGGGACTTAGACGCTTTCTTT
CASRGDLDAFF
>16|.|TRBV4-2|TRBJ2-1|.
TGTGCCAGCAGCCAAGATGCCAGCGGTCCCTACAATGAGCAGTTCTTC
CASSQDASGPYNEQFF
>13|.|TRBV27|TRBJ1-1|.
TGTGCCAGCAGTTTCGGGGAGACGCTCGAAGCTTTCTTT
CASSFGETLEAFF
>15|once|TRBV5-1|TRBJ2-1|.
TGCGCCAGCAGCTTGGAGCGGAGCTCCTACAATGAGCAGTTCTTC
CASSLERSSYNEQFF
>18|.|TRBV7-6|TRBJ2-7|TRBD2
TGTGCCAGCAGCCCGGGGGCTAGCGGGACTCAATTCTCCTACGAGCAGTACTTC
CASSPGASGTQFSYEQYF
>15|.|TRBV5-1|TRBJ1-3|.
TGCGCCAGCAGCCTGGGGAGACAGTTTGGAAACACCATATATTTT
CASSLGRQFGNTIYF
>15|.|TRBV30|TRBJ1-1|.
TGTGCCTGGAGTGTATTCCACAGGGCGGACACTGAAGCTTTCTTT
CAWSVFHRADTEAFF
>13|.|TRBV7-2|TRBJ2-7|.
TGTGCCAGCAGCTTAATCCTCTCCTACGAGCAGTACTTC
CASSLILSYEQYF
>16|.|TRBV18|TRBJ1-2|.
TGTGCCAGCTCACCTCAGGGAACAGTCTTGGAGGGTGGCTACACCTTC
CASSPQGTVLEGGYTF
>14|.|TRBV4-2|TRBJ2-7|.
TGTGCCAGCAGCCAAGGGACAGCATCCTACGAGCAGTACTTC
CASSQGTASYEQYF
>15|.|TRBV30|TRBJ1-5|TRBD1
TGTGCCTTCTCATATATTGACAGGGTAAATCAGCCCCAGCATTTT
CAFSYIDRVNQPQHF
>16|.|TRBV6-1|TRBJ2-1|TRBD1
TGTGCCAGCAGTGAAGCGAGGACAGGGGTGCGCAATGAGCAGTTCTTC
CASSEARTGVRNEQFF
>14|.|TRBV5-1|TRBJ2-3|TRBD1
TGCGCCAGCAGCCTCAGGGGGCCGACAGATACGCAGTATTTT
CASSLRGPTDTQYF
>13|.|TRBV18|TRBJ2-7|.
TGTGCCAGCTCACCACCAGTAGCCTACGAGCAGTACTTC
CASSPPVAYEQYF
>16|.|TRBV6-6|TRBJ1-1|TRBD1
TGTGCCAGCAGTCAAAGACAGGGTTATACGAACACTGAAGCTTTCTTT
CASSQRQGYTNTEAFF
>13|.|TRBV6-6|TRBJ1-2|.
TGTGCCGGAGCGAAGGAACCGTTCTATGGCTACACCTTC
CAGAKEPFYGYTF
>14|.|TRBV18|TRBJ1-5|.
TGTGCCAGCTCACCACCTAGTAGCAATCAGCCCCAGCATTTT
CASSPPSSNQPQHF
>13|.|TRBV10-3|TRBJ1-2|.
TGTGCCATCAGTGGTGTTCGAAGGGGTGGCTACACCTTC
CAISGVRRGGYTF
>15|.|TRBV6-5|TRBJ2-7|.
TGTGCCAGCAGCACAAGCCCTTTGGGAGGCTACGAGCAGTACTTC
CASSTSPLGGYEQYF
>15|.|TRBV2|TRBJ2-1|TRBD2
TGTGCCCTCCGCGCTAGCGGGGCCTCCTACAATGAGCAGTTCTTC
CALRASGASYNEQFF
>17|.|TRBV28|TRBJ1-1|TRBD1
TGTGCCAGCAGTTTATTTTTGGTTGCAGGGGGAAGCACTGAAGCTTTCTTT
CASSLFLVAGGSTEAFF
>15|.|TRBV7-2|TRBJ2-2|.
TGTGCCAGCAGCTTAGTGAGCACGAACACCGGGGAGCTGTTTTTT
CASSLVSTNTGELFF
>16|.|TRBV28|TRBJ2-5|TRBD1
TGTGCCAGCAGTTCTCCGGGGACAGGGGGAGGTGAGACCCAGTACTTC
CASSSPGTGGGETQYF
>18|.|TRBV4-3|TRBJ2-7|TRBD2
TGCGCCAGCAGCCAACTCCCCCCCGGGACTAGTATCATTTACGAGCAGTACTTC
CASSQLPPGTSIIYEQYF
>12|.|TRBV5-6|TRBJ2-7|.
TGTGCCAGCAGCCACCAACAGTACGAGCAGTACTTC
CASSHQQYEQYF
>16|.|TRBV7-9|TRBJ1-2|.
TGTGCCAGCAGCTTAGGATTTGCAGGGACTTCAAATGGCTACACCTTC
CASSLGFAGTSNGYTF
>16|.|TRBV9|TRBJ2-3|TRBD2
TGTGCCAGCAGCGTTGGTCCGGCGGGAGAAGCAGATACGCAGTATTTT
CASSVGPAGEADTQYF
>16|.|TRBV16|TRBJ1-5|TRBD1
TGTGCCAGCAGCCAAACGACAGGGGCGAGCAATCAGCCCCAGCATTTT
CASSQTTGASNQPQHF
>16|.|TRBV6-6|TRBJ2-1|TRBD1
TGTGCCAGCAGTTCTTTGACAGGGGGATCCTACAATGAGCAGTTCTTC
CASSSLTGGSYNEQFF
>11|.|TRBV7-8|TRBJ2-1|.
TGTGCCAGCAGCTTAAAGCATGAGCAGTTCTTC
CASSLKHEQFF
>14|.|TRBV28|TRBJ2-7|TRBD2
TGTGCCAGCAGTTTTTCGCTAGCGGGAGGCGAGCAGTACTTC
CASSFSLAGGEQYF
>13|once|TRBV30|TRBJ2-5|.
TGTGCCTGGAGTTACGGGATCCAAGAGACCCAGTACTTC
CAWSYGIQETQYF
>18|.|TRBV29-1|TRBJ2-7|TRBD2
TGCAGCGTTCCTGCCCGATTGGGAACTAGCGGGAGTAATGGCGAGCAGTACTTC
CSVPARLGTSGSNGEQYF
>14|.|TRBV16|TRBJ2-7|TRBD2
TGTGCCAGCAGCCAATCGAGCGGGAGGAGCGAGCAGTACTTC
CASSQSSGRSEQYF
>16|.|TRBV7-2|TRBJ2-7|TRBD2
TGTGCCAGCAGCTTAGTGGGGGGACTAGGGAGTGGCGAGCAGTACTTC
CASSLVGGLGSGEQYF
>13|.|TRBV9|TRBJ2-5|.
TGTGCCAGCAGCGTAGACAGGCAAGAGACCCAGTACTTC
CASSVDRQETQYF
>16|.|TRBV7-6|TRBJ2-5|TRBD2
TGTGCCAGCAGCTTACCTACTAGCGGAGTCCAAGAGACCCAGTACTTC
CASSLPTSGVQETQYF
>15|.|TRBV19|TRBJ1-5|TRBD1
TGTGCCAGTAGTTCCCCCCCACAGGGGGCGCAGCCCCAGCATTTT
CASSSPPQGAQPQHF
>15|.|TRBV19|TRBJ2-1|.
TGTGCCAGTAGTATAGGACACGGTACCTACAATGAGCAGTTCTTC
CASSIGHGTYNEQFF
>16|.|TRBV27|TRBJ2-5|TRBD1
TGTGCCAGCTCCGGGACAGGATCAGTAAAAGTAGAGACCCAGTACTTC
CASSGTGSVKVETQYF